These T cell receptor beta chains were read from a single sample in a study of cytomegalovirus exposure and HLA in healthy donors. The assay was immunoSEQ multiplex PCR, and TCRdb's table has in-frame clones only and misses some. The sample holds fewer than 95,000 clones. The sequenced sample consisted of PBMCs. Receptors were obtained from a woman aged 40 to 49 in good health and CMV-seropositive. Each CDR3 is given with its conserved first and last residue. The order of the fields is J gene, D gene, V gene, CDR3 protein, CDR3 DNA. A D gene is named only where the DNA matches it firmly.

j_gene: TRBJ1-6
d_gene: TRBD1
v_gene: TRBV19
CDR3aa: CASTLGQDNSPLHF
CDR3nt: TGTGCCAGTACCCTGGGACAGGACAATTCACCCCTCCACTTT

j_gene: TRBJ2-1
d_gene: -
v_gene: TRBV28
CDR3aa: CASSLKGIQETNEQFF
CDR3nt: TGTGCCAGCAGTTTAAAAGGCATACAGGAAACCAATGAGCAGTTCTTC

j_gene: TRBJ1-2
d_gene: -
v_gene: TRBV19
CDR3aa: CASSPRIQGGYTF
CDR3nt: TGTGCCAGTAGTCCCCGGATCCAGGGGGGCTACACCTTC

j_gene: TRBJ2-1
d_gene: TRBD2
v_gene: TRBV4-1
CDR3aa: CASSTPRLAGANEQFF
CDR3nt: TGCGCCAGCAGCACACCTAGACTAGCGGGGGCAAATGAGCAGTTCTTC

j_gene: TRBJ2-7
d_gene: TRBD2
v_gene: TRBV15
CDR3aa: CATSRGSGSFGQYF
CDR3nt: TGTGCCACCAGCAGAGGCAGCGGGAGTTTCGGGCAGTACTTC

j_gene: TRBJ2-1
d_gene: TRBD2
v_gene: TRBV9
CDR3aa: CASSVTSGESSYNEQFF
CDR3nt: TGTGCCAGCAGCGTAACTAGCGGCGAGAGCTCCTACAATGAGCAGTTCTTC

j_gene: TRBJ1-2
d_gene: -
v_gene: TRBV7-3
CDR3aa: CASSLTGGAQNYGYTF
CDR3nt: TGTGCCAGCAGCTTAACGGGAGGGGCGCAGAACTATGGCTACACCTTC

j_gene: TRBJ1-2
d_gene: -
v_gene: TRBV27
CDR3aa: CASSLTGTQNYGYTF
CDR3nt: TGTGCCAGCAGTTTAACCGGGACACAAAACTATGGCTACACCTTC

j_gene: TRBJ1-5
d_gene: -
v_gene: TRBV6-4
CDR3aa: CASSDPRSNSNQPQHF
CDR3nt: TGTGCCAGCAGCGACCCCCGTAGTAATAGCAATCAGCCCCAGCATTTT

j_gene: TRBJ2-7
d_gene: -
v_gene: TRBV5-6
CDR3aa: CASTRGPSPSSYEQYF
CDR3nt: TGTGCCAGCACCCGAGGGCCTTCCCCAAGCTCCTACGAGCAGTACTTC

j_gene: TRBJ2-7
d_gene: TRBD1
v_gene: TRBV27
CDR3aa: CASSLWGQGLHEQYF
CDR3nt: TGTGCCAGCAGTTTGTGGGGACAGGGTCTTCACGAGCAGTACTTC

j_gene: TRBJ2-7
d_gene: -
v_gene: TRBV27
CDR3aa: CASSPLGGPLEQYF
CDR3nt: TGTGCCAGCAGTCCTCTAGGGGGTCCCCTCGAGCAGTACTTC

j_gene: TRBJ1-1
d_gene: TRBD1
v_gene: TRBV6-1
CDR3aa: CASSLGQGAITEAFF
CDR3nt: TGTGCCAGCAGTCTGGGACAGGGGGCGATCACTGAAGCTTTCTTT

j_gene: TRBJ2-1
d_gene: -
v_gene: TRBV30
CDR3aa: CASTPRRYNEQFF
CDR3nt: TGTGCCTCCACTCCCCGGCGGTACAATGAGCAGTTCTTC

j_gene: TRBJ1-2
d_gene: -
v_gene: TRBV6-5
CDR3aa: CASSYSRTSNYGYTF
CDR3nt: TGTGCCAGCAGTTACTCGAGAACCTCTAACTATGGCTACACCTTC

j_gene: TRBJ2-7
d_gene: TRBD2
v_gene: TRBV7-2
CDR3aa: CASSRGLARRGEQYF
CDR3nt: TGTGCCAGCAGCCGCGGACTAGCAAGAAGGGGCGAGCAGTACTTC

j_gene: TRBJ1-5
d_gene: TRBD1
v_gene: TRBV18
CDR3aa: CASSPVPGQGDQPQHF
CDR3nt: TGTGCCAGCTCACCTGTACCGGGACAGGGGGACCAGCCCCAGCATTTT

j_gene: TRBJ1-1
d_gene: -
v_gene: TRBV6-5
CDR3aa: CASRFMRGTEAFF
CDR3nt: TGTGCCAGCCGTTTTATGAGGGGGACTGAAGCTTTCTTT

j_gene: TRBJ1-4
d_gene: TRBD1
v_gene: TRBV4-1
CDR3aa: CASSPDRTDRNEKLFF
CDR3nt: TGCGCCAGCAGCCCCGACCGGACGGACAGGAATGAAAAACTGTTTTTT

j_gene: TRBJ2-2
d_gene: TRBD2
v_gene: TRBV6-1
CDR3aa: CASSELGGTSPWRGELFF
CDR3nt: TGTGCCAGCAGTGAACTCGGGGGGACTAGTCCCTGGAGGGGGGAGCTGTTTTTT

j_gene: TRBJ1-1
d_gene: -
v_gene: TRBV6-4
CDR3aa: CASSVYHGSGAFF
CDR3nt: TGTGCCAGCAGTGTTTATCATGGTTCGGGGGCTTTCTTT

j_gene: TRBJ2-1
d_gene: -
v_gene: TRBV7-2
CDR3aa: CASSGGATSYNEQFF
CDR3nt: TGTGCCAGCAGCGGGGGGGCTACGTCCTACAATGAGCAGTTCTTC

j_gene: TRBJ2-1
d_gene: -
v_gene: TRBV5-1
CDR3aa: CASSLPESVHNEQFF
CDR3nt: TGCGCCAGCAGCTTACCCGAATCAGTCCACAATGAGCAGTTCTTC

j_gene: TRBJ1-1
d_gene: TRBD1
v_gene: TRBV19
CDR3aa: CASRWDRVNTEAFF
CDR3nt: TGTGCCAGTCGTTGGGACAGAGTGAACACTGAAGCTTTCTTT

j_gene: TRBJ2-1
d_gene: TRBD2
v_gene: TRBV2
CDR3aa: CASFITRTSGKGGTYNEQFF
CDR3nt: TGTGCCAGCTTCATTACTCGGACTAGCGGGAAAGGGGGCACCTACAATGAGCAGTTCTTC

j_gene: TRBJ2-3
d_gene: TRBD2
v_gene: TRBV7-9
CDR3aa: CASSPLTSGSGDTQYF
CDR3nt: TGTGCCAGCAGCCCCCTGACTAGCGGGAGCGGAGATACGCAGTATTTT

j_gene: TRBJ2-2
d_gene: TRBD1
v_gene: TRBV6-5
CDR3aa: CASSYSGTVNTGELFF
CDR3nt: TGTGCCAGCAGTTATTCTGGGACAGTGAACACCGGGGAGCTGTTTTTT

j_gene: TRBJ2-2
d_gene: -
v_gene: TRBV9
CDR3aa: CASSVQFGRGLNTGELFF
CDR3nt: TGTGCCAGCAGCGTACAATTCGGGCGGGGGCTTAACACCGGGGAGCTGTTTTTT

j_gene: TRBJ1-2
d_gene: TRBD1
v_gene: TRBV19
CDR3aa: CASSTTGQGAYGYTF
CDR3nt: TGTGCCAGTAGTACTACGGGACAGGGGGCCTATGGCTACACCTTC

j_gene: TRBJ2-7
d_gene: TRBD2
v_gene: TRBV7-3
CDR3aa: CASSPGTSGQQYF
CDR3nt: TGTGCCAGCAGCCCCGGGACTAGCGGACAGCAGTACTTC

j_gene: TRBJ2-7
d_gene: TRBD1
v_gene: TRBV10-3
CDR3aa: CAIRDPGQGDEQYF
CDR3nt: TGTGCCATCAGGGATCCGGGACAGGGGGACGAGCAGTACTTC

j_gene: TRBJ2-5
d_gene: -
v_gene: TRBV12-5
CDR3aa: CASGLPSGPETQYF
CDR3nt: TGTGCTAGTGGTTTGCCGTCAGGGCCAGAGACCCAGTACTTC

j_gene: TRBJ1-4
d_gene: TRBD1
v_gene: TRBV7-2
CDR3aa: CASTLTGSEKLFF
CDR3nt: TGTGCCAGCACCTTGACAGGGAGCGAAAAACTGTTTTTT

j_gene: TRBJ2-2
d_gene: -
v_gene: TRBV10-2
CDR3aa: CASSDGVYRPTNTGELFF
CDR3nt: TGCGCCAGCAGTGACGGAGTTTACCGGCCTACTAACACCGGGGAGCTGTTTTTT

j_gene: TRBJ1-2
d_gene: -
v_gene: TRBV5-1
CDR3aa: CASSLRGGYGYTF
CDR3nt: TGCGCCAGCAGCTTGAGGGGAGGGTATGGCTACACCTTC

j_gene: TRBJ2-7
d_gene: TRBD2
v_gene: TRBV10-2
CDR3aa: CASSESGLVGGYEQYF
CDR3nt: TGCGCCAGCAGTGAGTCGGGACTAGTAGGGGGCTACGAGCAGTACTTC

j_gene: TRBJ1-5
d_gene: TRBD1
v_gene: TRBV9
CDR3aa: CASSDGQENQPQHF
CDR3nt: TGTGCCAGCAGCGATGGACAGGAGAATCAGCCCCAGCATTTT

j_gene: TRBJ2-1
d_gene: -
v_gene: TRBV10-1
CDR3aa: CASPGKSSYNEQFF
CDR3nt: TGCGCCAGCCCCGGGAAAAGCTCCTACAATGAGCAGTTCTTC

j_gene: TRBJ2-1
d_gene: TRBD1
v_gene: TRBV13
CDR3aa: CASSFRDRGNEQFF
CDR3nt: TGTGCCAGCAGCTTCCGGGACAGGGGCAATGAGCAGTTCTTC

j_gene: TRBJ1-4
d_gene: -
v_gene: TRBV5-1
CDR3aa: CASSLVPGTSTNEKLFF
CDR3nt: TGCGCCAGCAGCTTGGTTCCGGGGACATCTACTAATGAAAAACTGTTTTTT

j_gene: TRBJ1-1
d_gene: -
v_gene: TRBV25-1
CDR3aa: CASSEYEGTWNTEAFF
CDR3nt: TGTGCCAGCAGTGAATATGAAGGGACTTGGAACACTGAAGCTTTCTTT

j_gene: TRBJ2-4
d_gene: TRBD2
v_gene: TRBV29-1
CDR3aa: CSVAGVLAKNIQYF
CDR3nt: TGTAGCGTTGCGGGGGTTCTAGCCAAAAACATTCAGTACTTC

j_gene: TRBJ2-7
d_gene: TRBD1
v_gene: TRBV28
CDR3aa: CASSSRNFRGKRYEQYF
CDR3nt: TGTGCCAGCAGTTCCCGCAACTTCAGGGGGAAGCGATACGAGCAGTACTTC

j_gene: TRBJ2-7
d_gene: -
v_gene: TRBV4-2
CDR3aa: CASSQIASMDKSAYEQYF
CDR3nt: TGTGCCAGCAGCCAAATTGCGTCTATGGACAAGTCTGCCTACGAGCAGTACTTC

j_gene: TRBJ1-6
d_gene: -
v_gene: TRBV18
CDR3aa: CASSPIQRDLSSYNSPLHF
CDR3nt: TGTGCCAGCTCACCCATACAGAGAGACCTAAGCTCCTATAATTCACCCCTCCACTTT

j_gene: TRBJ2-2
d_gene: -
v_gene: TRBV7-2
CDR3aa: CASSLNGGNGELFF
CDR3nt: TGTGCCAGCAGTTTGAACGGAGGGAACGGGGAGCTGTTTTTT

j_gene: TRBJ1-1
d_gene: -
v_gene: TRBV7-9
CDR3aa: CASSPLVGLRTEAFF
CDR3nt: TGTGCCAGCAGCCCACTGGTAGGCCTGAGGACTGAAGCTTTCTTT

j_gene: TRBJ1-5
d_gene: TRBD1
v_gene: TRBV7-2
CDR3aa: CASSWDRGHHQPQHF
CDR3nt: TGTGCCAGCAGCTGGGACAGGGGGCATCATCAGCCCCAGCATTTT

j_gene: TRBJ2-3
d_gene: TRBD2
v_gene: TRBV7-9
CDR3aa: CASSRLAGARTDTQYF
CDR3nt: TGTGCCAGCAGCCGACTAGCGGGTGCTCGCACAGATACGCAGTATTTT

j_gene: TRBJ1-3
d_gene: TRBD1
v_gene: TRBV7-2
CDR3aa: CASSLVGQGTGNTIYF
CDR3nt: TGTGCCAGCAGCTTAGTGGGACAGGGAACTGGAAACACCATATATTTT

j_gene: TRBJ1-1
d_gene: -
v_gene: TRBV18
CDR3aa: CASSPREDTEAFF
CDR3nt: TGTGCCAGCTCACCGCGGGAGGACACTGAAGCTTTCTTT

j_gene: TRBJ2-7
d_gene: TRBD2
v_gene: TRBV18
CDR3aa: CASSPFSSGNVHEQYF
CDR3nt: TGTGCCAGCTCACCTTTTTCGAGCGGGAATGTCCACGAGCAGTACTTC

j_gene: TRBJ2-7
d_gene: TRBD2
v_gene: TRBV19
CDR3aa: CASSMRGGPYEQYF
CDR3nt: TGTGCCAGTAGTATGCGCGGGGGACCCTACGAGCAGTACTTC

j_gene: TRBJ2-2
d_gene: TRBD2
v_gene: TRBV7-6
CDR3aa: CASSLGSRTSGTGELFF
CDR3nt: TGTGCCAGCAGCTTAGGTTCCAGGACTAGCGGCACCGGGGAGCTGTTTTTT

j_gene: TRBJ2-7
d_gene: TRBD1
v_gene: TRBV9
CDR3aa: CASSGKDRNYEQYF
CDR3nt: TGTGCCAGCAGCGGAAAGGACAGGAACTACGAGCAGTACTTC